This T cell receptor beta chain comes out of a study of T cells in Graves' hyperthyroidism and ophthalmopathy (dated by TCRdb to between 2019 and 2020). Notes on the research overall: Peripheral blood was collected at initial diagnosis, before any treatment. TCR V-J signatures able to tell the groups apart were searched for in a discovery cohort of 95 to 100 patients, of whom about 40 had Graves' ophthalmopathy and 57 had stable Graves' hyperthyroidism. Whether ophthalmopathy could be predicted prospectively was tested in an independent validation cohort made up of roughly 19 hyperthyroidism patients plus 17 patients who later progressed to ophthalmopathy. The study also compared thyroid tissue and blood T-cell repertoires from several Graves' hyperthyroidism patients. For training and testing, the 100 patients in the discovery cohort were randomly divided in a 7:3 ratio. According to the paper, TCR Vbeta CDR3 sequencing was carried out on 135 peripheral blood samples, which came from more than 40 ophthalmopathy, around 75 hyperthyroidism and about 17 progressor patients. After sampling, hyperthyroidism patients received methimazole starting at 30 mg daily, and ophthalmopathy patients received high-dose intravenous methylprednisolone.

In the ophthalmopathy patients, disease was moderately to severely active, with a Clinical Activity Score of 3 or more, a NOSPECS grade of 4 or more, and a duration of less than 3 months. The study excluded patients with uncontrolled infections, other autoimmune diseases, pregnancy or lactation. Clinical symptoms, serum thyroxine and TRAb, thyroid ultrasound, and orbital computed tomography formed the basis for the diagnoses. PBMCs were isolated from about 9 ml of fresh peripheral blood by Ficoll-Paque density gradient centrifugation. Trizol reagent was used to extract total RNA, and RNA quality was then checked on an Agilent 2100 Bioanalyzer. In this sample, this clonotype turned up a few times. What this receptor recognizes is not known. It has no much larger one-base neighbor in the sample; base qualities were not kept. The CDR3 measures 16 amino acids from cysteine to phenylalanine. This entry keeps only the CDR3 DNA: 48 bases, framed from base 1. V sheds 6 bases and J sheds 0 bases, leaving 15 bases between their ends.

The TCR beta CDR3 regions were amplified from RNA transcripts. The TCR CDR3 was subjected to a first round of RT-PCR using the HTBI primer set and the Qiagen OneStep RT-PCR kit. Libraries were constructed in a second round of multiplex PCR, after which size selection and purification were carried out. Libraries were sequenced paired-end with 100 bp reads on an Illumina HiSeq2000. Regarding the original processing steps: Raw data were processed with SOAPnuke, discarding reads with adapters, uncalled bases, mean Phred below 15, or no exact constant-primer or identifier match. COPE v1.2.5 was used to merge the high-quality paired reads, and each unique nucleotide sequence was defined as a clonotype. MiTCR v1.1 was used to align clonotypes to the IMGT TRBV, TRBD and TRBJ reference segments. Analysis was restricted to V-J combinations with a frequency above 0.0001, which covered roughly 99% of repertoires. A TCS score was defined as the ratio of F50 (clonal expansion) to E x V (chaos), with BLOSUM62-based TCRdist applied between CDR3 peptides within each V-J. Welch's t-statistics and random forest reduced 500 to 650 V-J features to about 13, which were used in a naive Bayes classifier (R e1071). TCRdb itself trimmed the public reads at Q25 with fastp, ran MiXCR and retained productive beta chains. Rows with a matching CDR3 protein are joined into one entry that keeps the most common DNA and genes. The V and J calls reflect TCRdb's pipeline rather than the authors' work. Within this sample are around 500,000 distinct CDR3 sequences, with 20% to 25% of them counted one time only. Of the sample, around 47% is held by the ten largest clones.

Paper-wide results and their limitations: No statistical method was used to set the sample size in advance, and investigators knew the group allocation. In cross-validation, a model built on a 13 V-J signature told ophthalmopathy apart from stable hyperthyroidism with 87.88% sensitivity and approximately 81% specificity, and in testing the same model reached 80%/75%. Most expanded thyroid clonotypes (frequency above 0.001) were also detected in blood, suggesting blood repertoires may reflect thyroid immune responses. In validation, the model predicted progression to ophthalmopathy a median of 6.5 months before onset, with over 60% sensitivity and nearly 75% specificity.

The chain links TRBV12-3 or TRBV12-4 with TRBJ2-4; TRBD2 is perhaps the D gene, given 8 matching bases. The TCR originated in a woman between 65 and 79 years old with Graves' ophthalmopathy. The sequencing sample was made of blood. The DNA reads TGTGCCAGCAGGCCGGGAGGGGGCTTAGCCAAAAACATTCAGTACTTC. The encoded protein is CASRPGGGLAKNIQYF.